These 6 T cell receptor beta chains originate from one sample sequenced in a study of radiotherapy plus CTLA-4 blockade in lung cancer. Generated by immunoSEQ multiplex PCR, the TCRdb table keeps only in-frame clones and is missing some. This sample has around 110,000 clones, with around 90% found just once. Sequences were derived from peripheral blood, sampled from a patient treated with radiotherapy plus ipilimumab. These receptors originate from a human donor with non-small cell lung cancer that progressed on radiotherapy plus ipilimumab.

The CDR3 nucleotides read TGTGCCAGCAGCGCCTCTAGCCCAGATACGCAGTATTTT. It encodes CASSASSPDTQYF. This sequence joins TRBV7-3 and TRBJ2-3, with a tentative D call TRBD2 (5 bases). The CDR3 is 13 residues long. V dropped 5 bases and J dropped 4 bases, with 10 bases sitting between them. The germline V gene encodes CDR1 SGHTA and CDR2 FQGTGA.

The V gene is TRBV7-8, the J gene TRBJ2-1; 7 bases map to TRBD2. The CDR3 consists of 17 residues. CDR1 is SGHVS and CDR2 is FQNEAQ in the germline V gene. V lost 6 bases to trimming and J lost 0 bases; unmatched junction nucleotides: 11. This chain's CDR3 is CASSRFNRGSSYNEQFF. CDR3 nucleotide sequence: TGTGCCAGCAGTCGTTTTAACCGCGGGAGCTCCTACAATGAGCAGTTCTTC.

The J gene is TRBJ1-1, the V gene TRBV9; D might be TRBD1 (5 bases). The CDR3 sequence is 15 residues long. The ends were cut back, 0 bases at V and 4 bases at J, with 13 bases in the middle. Germline-derived CDR1 and CDR2 are SGDLS and YYNGEE. The chain's CDR3 is CASSVGSRGGTEAFF. DNA for the CDR3: TGTGCCAGCAGCGTAGGGTCACGGGGGGGCACTGAAGCTTTCTTT. Together with reference TRBV9 and TRBJ1-1, the CDR3 gives the full variable domain: DSGVTQTPKHLITATGQRVTLRCSPRSGDLSVYWYQQSLDQGLQFLIQYYNGEERAKGNILERFSAQQFPDLHSELNLSSLELGDSALYFCASSVGSRGGTEAFFGQGTRLTVV.

V gene TRBV4-2 combines with J gene TRBJ2-7; D ambiguous. Per the germline V gene, CDR1 is LGHNA and CDR2 is YNFKEQ. This CDR3 region has 17 residues. V dropped 2 bases and J dropped 0 bases, with 17 bases sitting between them. The chain's CDR3 is CASSQSAGNGPSYEQYF. The CDR3 DNA is TGTGCCAGCAGCCAATCGGCTGGAAACGGCCCCTCCTACGAGCAGTACTTC.

The chain is built from TRBV2 and TRBJ2-7, with D perhaps matching TRBD1 (6 bases). This CDR3 comprises 15 residues. The V gene lost 2 bases and the J gene lost 2 bases, with 13 bases spanning the gap. CDR1 is SNHLY, CDR2 FYNNEI, per germline. CDR3 sequence reads: CASSEQGMTPYEQYF. CDR3 DNA: TGTGCCAGCAGTGAACAGGGGATGACCCCCTACGAGCAGTACTTC.

As regards this clone: The same CDR3 is also encoded by other DNA sequences in this sample. The chain joins TRBV7-8 to TRBJ2-3; weak D call: TRBD2 (5 bases). This CDR3 spans 14 amino acids. V was trimmed by 4 bases and J by 6 bases, leaving 14 bases between them. Germline values: CDR1 SGHVS, CDR2 FQNEAQ. CDR3 region: CASSSYTSPDTQYF. The CDR3 region has the DNA TGTGCCAGCAGCTCATATACTAGTCCCGATACGCAGTATTTT.